These T cell receptor beta chains were read from a single sample in a study of shared clonotypes between healthy human individuals. Generated by immunoSEQ multiplex PCR, the TCRdb table keeps only in-frame clones and is missing some. The data show 2 million to 2.5 million clones, approximately 95% seen once. Sequencing was carried out using naive CD4+ T cells from PBMCs. The receptors derive from a man between 18 and 29 years old in good health. Some clones in this sample may be carry-over from other donors' samples. The CDR3 runs from the conserved cysteine through the conserved F or W. The D gene is left open where the match is weak. Expanded clones are given a class, and other clones once, few, many or no size at all.

clone size	J gene	V gene	D gene	CDR3 DNA	CDR3 protein
few	TRBJ2-7	TRBV7-2	NA	TGTGCCAGCAGCTTAGGCGGAGGCCCCTACGAGCAGTACTTC	CASSLGGGPYEQYF
NA	TRBJ1-1	TRBV6-5	NA	TGTGCCAGCAGTTCTGGTACGAGAGCTTTCTTT	CASSSGTRAFF
NA	TRBJ1-1	TRBV25-1	NA	TGTGCCAGCAAGAGGGACTTGAACACTGAAGCTTTCTTT	CASKRDLNTEAFF
NA	TRBJ2-1	TRBV29-1	TRBD2	TGCAGCGTTGGTGCTGTGTGGGGGGGTCTTGGCAATGAGCAGTTCTTC	CSVGAVWGGLGNEQFF
once	TRBJ2-5	TRBV30	TRBD1	TGTGCCTGGAGTCCCGACAGGGTGGCGGAGACCCAGTACTTC	CAWSPDRVAETQYF
NA	TRBJ1-1	TRBV28	NA	TGTGCCAGCAGGAGCACTGAAGCTTTCTTT	CASRSTEAFF
NA	TRBJ2-3	TRBV6-1	NA	TGTGCCAGCAGTGAAGTTAACTTGGATACGCAGTATTTT	CASSEVNLDTQYF
NA	TRBJ1-1	TRBV5-1	NA	TGCGCCAGCAGCTTGGAGGGGCGCGGGGTGAACACTGAAGCTTTCTTT	CASSLEGRGVNTEAFF
NA	TRBJ1-1	TRBV27	NA	TGTGCCAGCAGTTTACACAGTATGAACACTGAAGCTTTCTTT	CASSLHSMNTEAFF
NA	TRBJ2-2	TRBV5-1	TRBD2	TGCGCCAGCAGCTTGGTAGCGGGAGAAAGGACCGGGGAGCTGTTTTTT	CASSLVAGERTGELFF
NA	TRBJ2-1	TRBV18	TRBD2	TGTGCCAGCTCCCCCACACTAGCGGGGAGCTACAATGAGCAGTTCTTC	CASSPTLAGSYNEQFF
NA	TRBJ1-1	TRBV9	NA	TGTGCCAGCAGTGGACGCCGACAGCCCGGGAGGAGGGACACTGAAGCTTTCTTT	CASSGRRQPGRRDTEAFF
once	TRBJ2-3	TRBV7-3	NA	TGTGCCAGCAGCTTTACTAGGAGCACAGATACGCAGTATTTT	CASSFTRSTDTQYF
NA	TRBJ2-5	TRBV28	NA	TGTGCCAGCAACTCCCCGCTAGAGAAGGCCCAGTACTTC	CASNSPLEKAQYF
NA	TRBJ2-7	TRBV5-4	TRBD1	TGTGCCAGCAGCTCAGGACAGGGGGGCCACGAGCAGTACTTC	CASSSGQGGHEQYF
once	TRBJ1-4	TRBV28	NA	TGTGCCAGCAGTTCTGGGGGGCTGGGGGTAGGCGAAAAACTGTTTTTT	CASSSGGLGVGEKLFF
NA	TRBJ2-2	TRBV7-3	NA	TGTGCCAGCAGCTTCAGCGGCGCGAACACCGGGGAGCTGTTTTTT	CASSFSGANTGELFF
NA	TRBJ2-2	TRBV30	NA	TGTGCCTGGAGTGTAGGCCAGGGGAGCACCGGGGAGCTGTTTTTT	CAWSVGQGSTGELFF
NA	TRBJ2-3	TRBV18	TRBD2	TGTGCCAGCTCACCTAGCGGGGGAGGAGTGTATGCAGATACGCAGTATTTT	CASSPSGGGVYADTQYF
NA	TRBJ2-1	TRBV29-1	NA	TGCAGCGGGACTTTCTATGAGCAGTTCTTC	CSGTFYEQFF
NA	TRBJ2-3	TRBV5-1	TRBD2	TGCGCCAGCAGCTTGTTACTAGCGGGGCGCGGGGATACGCAGTATTTT	CASSLLLAGRGDTQYF
NA	TRBJ2-2	TRBV28	TRBD2	TGTGCCAGCAGTTCCGAACTAGCGGGAGAGACCGGGGAGCTGTTTTTT	CASSSELAGETGELFF
NA	TRBJ2-6	TRBV7-9	TRBD2	TGTGCCAGCAGCTTAGGGGCGGGAGACTCTGGGGCCAACGTCCTGACTTTC	CASSLGAGDSGANVLTF
NA	TRBJ1-5	TRBV10-1	NA	TGCGCCAGCCGGGGTTTATTGTGGAATCAGCCCCAGCATTTT	CASRGLLWNQPQHF
NA	TRBJ1-2	TRBV28	NA	TGTGCCAGCACCCCAGGGACTGCCAACTATGGCTACACCTTC	CASTPGTANYGYTF
once	TRBJ2-5	TRBV11-3	TRBD2	TGTGCCAGCAGCCAGAGGCCAGCGGGAGGTTGGGAGACCCAGTACTTC	CASSQRPAGGWETQYF
NA	TRBJ2-7	TRBV9	TRBD2	TGTGCCAGCAGCCCGGGGGGGCGGTACGAGCAGTACTTC	CASSPGGRYEQYF
NA	TRBJ2-2	TRBV7-6	TRBD2	TGTGCCAGCAGTAAGGCAAGCGGGGTTGGGGAGCTGTTTTTT	CASSKASGVGELFF
NA	TRBJ1-3	TRBV15	NA	TGTGCCACCAGCAGAGACAGACAGGCTGGAAACACCATATATTTT	CATSRDRQAGNTIYF
NA	TRBJ1-2	TRBV18	NA	TGTGCCAGCTCACCAGTTCTGGGGGCCGGCTATGGCTACACCTTC	CASSPVLGAGYGYTF